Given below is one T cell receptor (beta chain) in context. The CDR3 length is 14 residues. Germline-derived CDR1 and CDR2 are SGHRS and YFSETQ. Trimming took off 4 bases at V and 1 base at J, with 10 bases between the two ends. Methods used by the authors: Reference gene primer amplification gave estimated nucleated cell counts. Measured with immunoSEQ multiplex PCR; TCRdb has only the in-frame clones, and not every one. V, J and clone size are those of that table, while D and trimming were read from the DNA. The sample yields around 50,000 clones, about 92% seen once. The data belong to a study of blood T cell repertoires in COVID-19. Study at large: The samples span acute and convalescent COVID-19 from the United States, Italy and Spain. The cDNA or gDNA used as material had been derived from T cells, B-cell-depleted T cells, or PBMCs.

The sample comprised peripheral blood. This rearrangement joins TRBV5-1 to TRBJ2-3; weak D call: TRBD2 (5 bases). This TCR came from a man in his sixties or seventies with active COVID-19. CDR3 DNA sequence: TGCGCCAGCAGCATCGGACTTGGCACAGATACGCAGTATTTT. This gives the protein CASSIGLGTDTQYF.